What follows is one T cell receptor beta chain and its context. The data derive from a study of OX40 agonist ivuxolimab in advanced cancers. Study background: Checkpoint inhibitors had been given previously to under 50% of patients.

Germline V CDR1 and CDR2: SNHLY, FYNNEI. This CDR3 comprises 12 residues. Losses at the gene ends were 11 bases for V and 4 bases for J; bases not matched to a gene: 7. Generated by immunoSEQ multiplex PCR, the TCRdb table keeps only in-frame clones and is missing some. The table has fewer than 80,000 clones, 89% seen once; the top ten hold approximately 12%. The clonotype originates from an adult with an advanced solid tumor such as melanoma, head and neck, liver or kidney cancer. The rearrangement uses TRBV2 and TRBJ2-7, with TRBD1 matching 8 bases. The specimen was CD4+ or CD8+ T cells sorted from blood, collected in a trial of the OX40 agonist ivuxolimab. The CDR3 region has the DNA TGTGCCGGGGGGACAGGAGGGTACGAGCAGTACTTC. It yields the protein CAGGTGGYEQYF.